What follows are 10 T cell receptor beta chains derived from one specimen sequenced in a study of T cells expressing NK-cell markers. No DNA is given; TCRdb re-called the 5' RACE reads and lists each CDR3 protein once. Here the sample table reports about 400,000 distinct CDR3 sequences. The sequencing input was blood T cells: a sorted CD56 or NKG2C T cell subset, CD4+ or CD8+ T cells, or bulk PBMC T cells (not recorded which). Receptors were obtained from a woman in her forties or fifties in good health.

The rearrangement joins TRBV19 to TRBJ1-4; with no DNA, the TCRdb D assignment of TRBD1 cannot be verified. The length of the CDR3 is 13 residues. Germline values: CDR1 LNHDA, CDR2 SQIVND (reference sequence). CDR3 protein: CASRGHSGEKLFF.

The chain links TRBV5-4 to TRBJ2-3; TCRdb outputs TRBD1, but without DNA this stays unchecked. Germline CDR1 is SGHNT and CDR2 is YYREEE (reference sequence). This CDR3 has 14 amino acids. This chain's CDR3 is CASSLEQGGDTQYF.

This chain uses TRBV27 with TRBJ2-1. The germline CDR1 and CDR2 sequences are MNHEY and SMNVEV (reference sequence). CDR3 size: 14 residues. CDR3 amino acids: CASSLSLLVNEQFF.

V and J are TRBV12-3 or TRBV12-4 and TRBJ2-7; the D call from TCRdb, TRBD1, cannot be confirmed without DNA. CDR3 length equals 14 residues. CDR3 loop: CASTGQGGLYEQYF.

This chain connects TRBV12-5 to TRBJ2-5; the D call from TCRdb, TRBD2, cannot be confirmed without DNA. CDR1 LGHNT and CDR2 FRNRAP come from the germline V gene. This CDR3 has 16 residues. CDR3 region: CARRKGAREQLETQYF.

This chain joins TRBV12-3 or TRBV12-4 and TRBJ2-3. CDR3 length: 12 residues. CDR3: CASSLKGDTQYF.

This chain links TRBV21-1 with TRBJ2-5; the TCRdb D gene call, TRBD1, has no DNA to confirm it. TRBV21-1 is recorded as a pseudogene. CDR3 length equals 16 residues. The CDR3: CASSNPNRDIQETQYF.

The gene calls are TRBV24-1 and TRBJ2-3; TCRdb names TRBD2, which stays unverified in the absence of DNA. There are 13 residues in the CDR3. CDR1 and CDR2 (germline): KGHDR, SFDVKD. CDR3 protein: CATSRRATDTQYF.

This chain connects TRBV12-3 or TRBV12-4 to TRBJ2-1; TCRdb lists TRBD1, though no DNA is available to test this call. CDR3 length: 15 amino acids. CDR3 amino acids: CASSLIGTNRNEQFF.

The CDR3 reads CASSVPHSAGTTDSYNEQFF. This chain uses TRBV9 with TRBJ2-1; TCRdb gives TRBD2 as the D gene, but with no DNA this cannot be confirmed. Germline V gene lookup returns CDR1 SGDLS and CDR2 YYNGEE. The CDR3 is 20 residues long.